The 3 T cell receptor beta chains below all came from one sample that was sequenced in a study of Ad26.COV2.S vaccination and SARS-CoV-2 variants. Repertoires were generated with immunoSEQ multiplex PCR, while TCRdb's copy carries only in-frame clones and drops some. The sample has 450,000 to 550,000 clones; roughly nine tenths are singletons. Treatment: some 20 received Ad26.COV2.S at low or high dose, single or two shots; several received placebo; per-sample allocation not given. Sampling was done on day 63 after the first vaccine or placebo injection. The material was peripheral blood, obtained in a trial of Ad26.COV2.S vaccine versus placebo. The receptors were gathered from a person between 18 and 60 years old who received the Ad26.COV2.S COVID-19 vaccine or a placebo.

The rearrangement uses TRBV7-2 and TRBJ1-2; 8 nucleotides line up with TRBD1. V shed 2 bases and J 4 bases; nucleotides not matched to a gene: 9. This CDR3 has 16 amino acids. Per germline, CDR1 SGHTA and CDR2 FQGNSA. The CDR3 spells CASSLIGQGSIYGYTF. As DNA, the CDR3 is TGTGCCAGCAGCTTAATAGGACAGGGATCCATCTATGGCTACACCTTC.

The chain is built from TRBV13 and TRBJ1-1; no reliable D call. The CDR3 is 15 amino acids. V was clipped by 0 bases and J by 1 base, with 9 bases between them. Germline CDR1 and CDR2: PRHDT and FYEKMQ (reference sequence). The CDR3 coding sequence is TGTGCCAGCAGCTTAGGGTGGCGGGGGAACACTGAAGCTTTCTTT. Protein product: CASSLGWRGNTEAFF.

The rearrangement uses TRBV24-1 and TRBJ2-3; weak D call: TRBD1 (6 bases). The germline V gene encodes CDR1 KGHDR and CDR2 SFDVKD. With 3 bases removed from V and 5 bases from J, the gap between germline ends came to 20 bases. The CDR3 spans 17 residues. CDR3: CATSDTRGRGTVDTQYF. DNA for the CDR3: TGTGCCACCAGTGATACCAGGGGACGTGGTACGGTAGATACGCAGTATTTT.